The T cell receptor beta chain under discussion was sequenced for a study of blood T cells in healthy people across ages. This clonotype was found a few times. The V gene's germline CDR1 is SGHTS and CDR2 YDEGEE. The V and J ends lost 5 bases and 10 bases, in that order; junction bases with no gene match: 9. This CDR3 is built from 15 residues. Combining a sample-barcoded 5' primer with a J-beta primer mix, a second PCR ran for 7 to 11 cycles. TCRdb reprocessed the 5' RACE reads with MiXCR, giving one entry per CDR3 protein. The sample lists roughly 1,100,000 distinct CDR3 sequences; around 27% were seen once. Separately, the same data were catalogued under a study of T cells of mothers and their children. That work states: Persisting microchimeric T cell clones went undetected.

The TCR sequence derives from a girl aged 2-10 years in good health. V usage is TRBV5-8 and J usage is TRBJ1-6; the match to TRBD1 covers 10 bases. The specimen sequenced was blood. CDR3 nucleotide sequence: TGTGCCAGCAGATACCGGGACAGGGGTGACTCACCCCTCCACTTT. Its translation is CASRYRDRGDSPLHF.